What follows are 5 T cell receptor beta chains derived from one specimen sequenced in a study of cytomegalovirus exposure and HLA in healthy donors. Repertoires were generated with immunoSEQ multiplex PCR, while TCRdb's copy carries only in-frame clones and drops some. The top ten clones hold roughly 5.8% of a sample with 45,000 to 70,000 clones, about 92% of them seen once. Sequenced sample: PBMCs. The receptors stem from a young woman in good health and CMV-seronegative.

The V and J genes are TRBV11-3 and TRBJ1-2, with TRBD1 as a possible D gene (6 bases). Trimming left V 4 bases short and J 7 bases short, with 16 bases between. CDR3 length: 14 amino acids. Germline CDR1 reads SGHNT; CDR2 reads YENEEA. The CDR3 loop is CASSSMAGAGGYTF. CDR3 bases: TGTGCCAGCAGCTCCATGGCGGGGGCAGGTGGCTACACCTTC.

The chain links TRBV4-1 to TRBJ2-2, with 10 bases that match TRBD1. Trimming removed 2 bases from V and 8 bases from J; junction bases left unmatched: 8. This CDR3 spans 16 amino acids. The germline V gene has CDR1 MGHRA and CDR2 YSYEKL. CDR3 protein: CASSQSGQGLTGELFF. DNA of the CDR3: TGCGCCAGCAGCCAATCGGGACAGGGGCTCACTGGGGAGCTGTTTTTT.

The V gene is TRBV6-5, the J gene TRBJ1-2; 7 nucleotides line up with TRBD1. Trimming cost V 0 bases and J 4 bases; bases outside gene matches: 5. CDR1 and CDR2 from the germline V gene are MNHEY and SVGAGI. The CDR3 consists of 15 residues. CDR3 DNA: TGTGCCAGCAGTTACTCCGGACAGGACCCCTATGGCTACACCTTC. Translation gives CASSYSGQDPYGYTF.

V is TRBV5-1 and J is TRBJ2-3; perhaps TRBD2 as D (7 bases). The germline gives CDR1 SGHRS, CDR2 YFSETQ. V was clipped by 5 bases and J by 4 bases, with 23 bases between them. The CDR3 loop spans 17 amino acids. DNA of the CDR3: TGCGCCAGCAGACCCGGGATTGGCGGGGGCGGGGCAGATACGCAGTATTTT. The encoded protein is CASRPGIGGGGADTQYF. Based on the CDR3 plus reference TRBV5-1 and TRBJ2-3, the full variable domain is KAGVTQTPRYLIKTRGQQVTLSCSPISGHRSVSWYQQTPGQGLQFLFEYFSETQRNKGNFPGRFSGRQFSNSRSEMNVSTLELGDSALYLCASRPGIGGGGADTQYFGPGTRLTVL.

This clone came up once. The chain uses TRBV2 and TRBJ2-5, with D uncertain. V lost 6 bases and J lost 3, with 14 bases in between. The germline V gene has CDR1 SNHLY and CDR2 FYNNEI. The CDR3 extends over 14 amino acids. The CDR3 region is CASSVNFAKETQYF. In nucleotides, the CDR3 is TGTGCCAGCAGCGTAAATTTTGCTAAAGAGACCCAGTACTTC.